The entry that follows covers one T cell receptor (beta chain) sequence. It has no known antigen specificity. No much larger clone exists at a distance of one base, and base qualities are not known. The CDR3, from cysteine to phenylalanine, totals 13 residues. CDR3 DNA is the only sequence kept; it has 39 bases, read in frame from the first base. The germline V gene supplies CDR1 SGHTA and CDR2 FQGTGA. V is clipped by 5 bases and J by 3 bases, and the sequence between their germline boundaries is 7 bases long. Sequencing used an Illumina HiSeq 1500. TCRdb passed the public sequencing reads through fastp at Q25 and MiXCR, retaining productive beta sequences. Identical CDR3 proteins give one entry, which carries the most common genes and DNA. The sample table holds roughly 110,000 distinct CDR3 sequences, of which over 9% were seen once. Clones ranked in the top ten supply roughly 31% of the sample. The data originate from a study of T cell repertoires in cytomegalovirus infection (dated by TCRdb to the late 2010s). In terms of the full investigation: The HLA type of each donor mattered for the analysis, because public TCR beta signatures pointed to carriage of CMV infection along with the matching HLA type.

What the work shows at the level of the full study, not this receptor alone: In both this cohort and an independent roughly 350-donor cohort, the cumulative frequency of public TCR beta family members distinguished carriers of CMV infection plus the relevant HLA type. The ex vivo response was dominated by HLA-C-restricted CMV-specific TCR beta clonotypes, which also provided the single most frequent clonotype in two of eight donors.

The chain joins TRBV7-3 to TRBJ2-2; there is no confident call for the D gene. Source material: PBMCs, sequenced either directly or after in vitro stimulation (not recorded which). This receptor was taken from a human donor in good health (CMV status not recorded). Some clones in this sample may be carry-over from other donors' samples. The nucleotide sequence is TGTGCCAGCAGCCATCGAGACACCGGGGAGCTGTTTTTT. The resulting protein is CASSHRDTGELFF.